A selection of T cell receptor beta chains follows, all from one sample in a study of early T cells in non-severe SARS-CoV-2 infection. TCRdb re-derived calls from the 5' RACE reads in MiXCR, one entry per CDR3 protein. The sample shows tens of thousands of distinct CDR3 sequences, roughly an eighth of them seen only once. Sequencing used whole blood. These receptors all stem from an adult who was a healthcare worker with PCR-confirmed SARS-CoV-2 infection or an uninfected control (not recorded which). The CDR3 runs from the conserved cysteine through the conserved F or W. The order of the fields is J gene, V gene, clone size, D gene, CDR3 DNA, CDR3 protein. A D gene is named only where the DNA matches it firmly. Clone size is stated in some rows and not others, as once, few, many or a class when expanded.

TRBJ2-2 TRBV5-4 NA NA TGTGCCAGCAGCTTGAAAGGGGCGATGAACACCGGGGAGCTGTTTTTT CASSLKGAMNTGELFF
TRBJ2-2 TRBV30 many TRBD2 TGTGCCTGGAGTGCGACCCGGGAGGCCGGGGAGCTGTTTTTT CAWSATREAGELFF
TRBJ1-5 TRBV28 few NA TGTGCCAGCACCCGAACGATCAGGGTTGGGCAGCCCCAGCATTTT CASTRTIRVGQPQHF
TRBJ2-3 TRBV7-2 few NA TGTGCCAGCAGCTTCTATCCTGACTCAGATACGCAGTATTTT CASSFYPDSDTQYF
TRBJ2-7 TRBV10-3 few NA TGTGCCATCAACCAGCGAGGAACCCTCTACGAGCAGTACTTC CAINQRGTLYEQYF
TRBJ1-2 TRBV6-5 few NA TGTGCCAGCAGTTACTCGGCCATTGTTAACTATGGCTACACCTTC CASSYSAIVNYGYTF
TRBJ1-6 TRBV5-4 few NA TGTGCCAGCAGCTTTGGAGGAAATTCACCCCTCCACTTT CASSFGGNSPLHF
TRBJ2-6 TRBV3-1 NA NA TGTGCCAGCAGCAAAGATAGGTCCACCTCTGGGGCCAACGTCCTGACTTTC CASSKDRSTSGANVLTF
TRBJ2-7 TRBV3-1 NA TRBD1 TGTGCCAGCAGAGTGACAGGGACGGACGAGCAGTACTTC CASRVTGTDEQYF
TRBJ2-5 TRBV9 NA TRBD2 TGTGCCAGCAGCGTCGGACTAGCGGAGACCCAGTACTTC CASSVGLAETQYF
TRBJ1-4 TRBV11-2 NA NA TGTGCCAGCAGGGTCCCGGGTGGCGGTAATGAAAAACTGTTTTTT CASRVPGGGNEKLFF
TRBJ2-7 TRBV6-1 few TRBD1 TGTGCCAGCAGTGAAAGGGACAGGGATGAGCAGTACTTC CASSERDRDEQYF
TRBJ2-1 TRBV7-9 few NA TGTGCCAGCAGCTTAGAACGGCAGGTGCACAATGAGCAGTTCTTC CASSLERQVHNEQFF
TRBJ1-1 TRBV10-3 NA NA TGTGCCATCAGAGGACAGTTAAACACTGAAGCTTTCTTT CAIRGQLNTEAFF
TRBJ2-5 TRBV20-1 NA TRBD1 TGCAGTGCTAGAACTGGGACAGTCCAAGAGACCCAGTACTTC CSARTGTVQETQYF
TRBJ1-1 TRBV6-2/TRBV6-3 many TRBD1 TGTGCCAGCAGACTGACAGGGGCTGAAGCTTTCTTT CASRLTGAEAFF
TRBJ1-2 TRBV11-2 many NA TGTGCCAGCAGCCCGGGGACACTCCTGTATGGCTACACCTTC CASSPGTLLYGYTF
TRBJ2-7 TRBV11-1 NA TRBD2 TGTGCCAGCAGCCGCAGGGCGGGAGGCCCCTACGAGCAGTACTTC CASSRRAGGPYEQYF
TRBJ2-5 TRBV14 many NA TGTGCCAGCAGCCTGGCCCCCCAAGAGACCCAGTACTTC CASSLAPQETQYF
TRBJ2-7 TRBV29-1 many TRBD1 TGCAGCGTTACCGGGACAGGGGGTACCTACGAGCAGTACTTC CSVTGTGGTYEQYF
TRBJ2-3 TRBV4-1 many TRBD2 TGCGCCAGCAGCCAAGGCGCACTAGCGGGGGCACCCAGGAGCACAGATACGCAGTATTTT CASSQGALAGAPRSTDTQYF
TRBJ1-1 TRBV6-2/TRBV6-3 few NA TGTGCCAGCAGTTACGGAGAGTTGAACACTGAAGCTTTCTTT CASSYGELNTEAFF
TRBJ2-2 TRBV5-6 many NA TGTGCCAGCAGCTTGAGGGTAGCCACCGGGGAGCTGTTTTTT CASSLRVATGELFF
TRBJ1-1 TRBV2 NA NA TGTGCCACCCGGACCACTTTTGAAGCTTTCTTT CATRTTFEAFF
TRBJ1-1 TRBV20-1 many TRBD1 TGCAGTGTAGGACAGGGCGAAACTGAAGCTTTCTTT CSVGQGETEAFF
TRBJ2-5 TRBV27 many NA TGTGCCAGCAGTTTATGGGGAGACTCAACGGGGGAGACCCAGTACTTC CASSLWGDSTGETQYF
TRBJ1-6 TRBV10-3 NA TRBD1 TGTGCCATCAAACGGGACAGGGACGATTCACCCCTCCACTTT CAIKRDRDDSPLHF
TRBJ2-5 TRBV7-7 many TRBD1 TGTGCCAGCAGCTTATCGGACAGGCAAGAGACCCAGTACTTC CASSLSDRQETQYF
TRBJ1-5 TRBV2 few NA TGTGCCAGCAGGAAGGGTAGCAATCAGCCCCAGCATTTT CASRKGSNQPQHF
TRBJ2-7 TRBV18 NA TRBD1 TGTGCCAGCTCAGCGGGGACAGGGGGCGAATACGAGCAGTACTTC CASSAGTGGEYEQYF
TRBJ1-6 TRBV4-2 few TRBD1 TGTGCCAGCAGCCGGGACGGGACAGCTAATTCACCCCTCCACTTT CASSRDGTANSPLHF
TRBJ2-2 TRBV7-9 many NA TGTGCCAGCAGCTTGGTCACCGACACCGGGGAGCTGTTTTTT CASSLVTDTGELFF
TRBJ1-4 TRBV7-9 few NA TGTGCCAGCAGCCTACAGTTCGGGGTTGGGTTTTTT CASSLQFGVGFF
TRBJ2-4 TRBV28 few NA TGTGCCAGCAGTCCTAGCGTTGACATTCAGTACTTC CASSPSVDIQYF
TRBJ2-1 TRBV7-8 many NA TGTGCCAGCAGCTTAATAGCGGTAAGCTCCTACAATGAGCAGTTCTTC CASSLIAVSSYNEQFF
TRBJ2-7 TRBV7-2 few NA TGTGCCAGCAGACTAGACAGACCCGAGCAGTACTTC CASRLDRPEQYF
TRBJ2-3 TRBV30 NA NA TGTGTCTGGAGTACAGCCAGGGGCATGGATACGCAGTATTTT CVWSTARGMDTQYF
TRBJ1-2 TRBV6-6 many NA TGTGCCAGCAGTTTAACGAGGGATCGCTACACCTTC CASSLTRDRYTF
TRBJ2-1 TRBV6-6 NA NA TGTGCCAGCAATATGGACAGATCCTACAATGAGCAGTTCTTC CASNMDRSYNEQFF
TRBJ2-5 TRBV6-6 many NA TGTGCCAGCAGTTACTCGCCAGGGGGGGAGACCCAGTACTTC CASSYSPGGETQYF
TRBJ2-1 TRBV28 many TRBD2 TGTGCCAGCACCCTAACGGGGGGAGAGCAGTTCTTC CASTLTGGEQFF
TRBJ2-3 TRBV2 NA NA TGTGTCAGCACTCCGGGGAACACGCAGTATTTT CVSTPGNTQYF
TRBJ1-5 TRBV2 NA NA TGTGCCAGCAGCCAAAGCCACCGGACAGCGAGCAATCAGCCCCAGCATTTT CASSQSHRTASNQPQHF
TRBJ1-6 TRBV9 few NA TGTGCCAGCAGCGTAGGGGATGCAGTCTATAATTCACCCCTCCACTTT CASSVGDAVYNSPLHF
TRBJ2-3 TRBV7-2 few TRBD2 TGTGCCAGCAGTTTTCACTCGACTAGCGGGGCTAGCACAGATACGCAGTATTTT CASSFHSTSGASTDTQYF
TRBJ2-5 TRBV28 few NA TGTGCCAGGGGACATGAGAATCAAGAGACCCAGTACTTC CARGHENQETQYF
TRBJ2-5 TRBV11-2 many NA TGTGCCAGCAGCTTCCCTCTGGTCGGTACAGGGAATCCGGAGACCCAGTACTTC CASSFPLVGTGNPETQYF
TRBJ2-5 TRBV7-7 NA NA TGTGCTAGCAGCCCCATGGTAGAAGAGACCCAGTACTTC CASSPMVEETQYF
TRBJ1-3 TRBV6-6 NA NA TGTGCCAGCACGGATAGACGAAACTCGTACTCTGGAAACACCATATATTTT CASTDRRNSYSGNTIYF
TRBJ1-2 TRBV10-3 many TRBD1 TGTGCCATCAGTGAGTCCTGGACAGGGCCCTATGGCTACACCTTC CAISESWTGPYGYTF
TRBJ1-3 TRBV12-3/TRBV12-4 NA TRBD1 TGTGCCAGCAGTCCCGGTTCAGGGGGAGTAAACACCATATATTTT CASSPGSGGVNTIYF
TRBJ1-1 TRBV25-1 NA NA TGTGCCAGCAGTGGAATCCAGGGCTTGTTCACTGAAGCTTTCTTT CASSGIQGLFTEAFF
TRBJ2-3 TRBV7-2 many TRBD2 TGTGCCAGCAGCTTTGGACTAGCGGGCACAGATACGCAGTATTTT CASSFGLAGTDTQYF
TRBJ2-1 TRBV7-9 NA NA TGTGCCACCGACAACGCTGGGCCCGGGGACAATGAGCAGTTCTTC CATDNAGPGDNEQFF
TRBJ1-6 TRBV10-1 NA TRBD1 TGCGCCAGCAACCGGGACAGGGATTCACCCCTCCACTTT CASNRDRDSPLHF
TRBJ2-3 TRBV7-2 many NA TGTGCCAGCAGCTTTAGCCAGGGGACAGATACGCAGTATTTT CASSFSQGTDTQYF
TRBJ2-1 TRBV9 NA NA TGTGCCAGCAGCGGACAGTTATCCTACAATGAGCAGTTCTTC CASSGQLSYNEQFF
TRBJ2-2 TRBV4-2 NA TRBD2 TGTGCCAGCAGCCCTGGACTAGCGAGAAACACCGGGGAGCTGTTTTTT CASSPGLARNTGELFF
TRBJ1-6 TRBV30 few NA TGTGCCTGGAGTTTGGTGGGGGCGAGGACCTATAATTCACCCCTCCACTTT CAWSLVGARTYNSPLHF
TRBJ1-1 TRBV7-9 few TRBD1 TGTGCCAGCAGCTTAGAATCAACCTTCGTAACCCAGGGGGCGATCACTGAAGCTTTCTTT CASSLESTFVTQGAITEAFF